The entry below describes one T cell receptor (beta chain). What it binds is not known. Every bulk PBMC sample received the same 350 ng of DNA. The repertoire was sequenced with immunoSEQ multiplex PCR; TCRdb's copy has only in-frame clones and lacks some. The sample consists of some 9,100 clones, about 85% of them appearing once. Time point here: week 3, after first cycle of checkpoint inhibitor. This sample stems from a study of blood T cell dynamics during melanoma immunotherapy. Overall study findings and caveats: Clones driving repertoire changes may be melanoma-specific or general immune activation.

The source of this sequence is a human donor with melanoma. The material sequenced was blood, taken from a patient treated with checkpoint blockade.

The DNA of the CDR3 is TGTGCCAGCAGCCAGAGGGGGGACAACAAGGAGGCCCAGTACTTC. Translated: CASSQRGDNKEAQYF. The chain has TRBV7-2 and TRBJ2-5; D is tentatively TRBD1 or TRBD2 (6 bases each). The CDR3 is made up of 15 amino acids. The germline CDR1 and CDR2 sequences are SGHTA and FQGNSA. The V end was cut by 5 bases, the J end by 9 bases, with 22 bases between.